A selection of T cell receptor beta chains follows, all from one sample in a study of T cell repertoires in cytomegalovirus infection. Via MiXCR, TCRdb re-called the reads, giving one row per CDR3 protein. The table lists roughly 80,000 distinct CDR3 sequences, under 30% of them singletons. These receptors' antigens are unknown. Sequenced here: CD8+ T cells from cultured PBMCs, sampled from culture after CMV antigen stimulation. All receptors derive from a human donor in good health (CMV status not recorded). Some clones in this sample may be carry-over from other donors' samples. Each CDR3 is given with its conserved first and last residue. A D gene is named only where the DNA matches it firmly. Part of the rows lack a size; the others show once, few, many or a class for expanded clones.

TRBV6-2/TRBV6-3	TRBD1	-	TRBJ2-3	CASVEDRENTDTQYF	TGTGCCAGCGTCGAGGACAGGGAGAACACAGATACGCAGTATTTT
TRBV27	-	-	TRBJ2-1	CASSPQDYNEQFF	TGTGCCAGCAGTCCTCAGGACTACAATGAGCAGTTCTTC
TRBV5-4	TRBD2	-	TRBJ2-7	CASSLLGGAYEQYF	TGTGCCAGCAGCTTACTCGGGGGGGCTTACGAGCAGTACTTC
TRBV6-2/TRBV6-3	-	many	TRBJ2-7	CASSYDSGWYEQYF	TGTGCCAGCAGTTACGACTCAGGGTGGTACGAGCAGTACTTC
TRBV7-6	-	few	TRBJ2-1	CASRNNNEQFF	TGTGCCAGCCGCAACAACAATGAGCAGTTCTTC
TRBV4-3	TRBD1	-	TRBJ1-2	CASSQAAGGGYGYTF	TGCGCCAGCAGCCAAGCCGCAGGGGGCGGCTATGGCTACACCTTC
TRBV11-2	-	few	TRBJ2-1	CASSLDRAPTNEQFF	TGTGCCAGCAGCTTAGACAGGGCTCCCACCAATGAGCAGTTCTTC
TRBV19	-	-	TRBJ2-7	CASSIGPGEVYEQYF	TGTGCCAGTAGTATCGGGCCAGGGGAGGTCTACGAGCAGTACTTC
TRBV4-2	-	few	TRBJ1-2	CASRREPANYGYTF	TGTGCCAGCAGGCGTGAACCAGCTAACTATGGCTACACCTTC
TRBV30	-	-	TRBJ2-7	CAWSVGQGSYEQYF	TGTGCCTGGAGTGTTGGGCAGGGAAGCTACGAGCAGTACTTC
TRBV20-1	TRBD1	few	TRBJ2-7	CSARGTGTSLHEQYF	TGCAGTGCTAGAGGGACAGGAACAAGCTTACACGAGCAGTACTTC
TRBV27	TRBD2	few	TRBJ2-1	CASTGLATTYNEQFF	TGTGCCAGTACTGGACTAGCCACTACCTACAATGAGCAGTTCTTC
TRBV14	-	-	TRBJ2-2	CASSRRGAGELFF	TGTGCCAGCAGCCGCAGGGGGGCCGGGGAGCTGTTTTTT
TRBV9	-	-	TRBJ1-4	CASSASSGVGEKLFF	TGTGCCAGCAGCGCCTCTTCGGGGGTTGGTGAAAAACTGTTTTTT
TRBV5-6	TRBD2	-	TRBJ2-2	CASSSTLAGGHGELFF	TGTGCCAGCAGCTCCACACTAGCGGGAGGCCACGGGGAGCTGTTTTTT
TRBV7-6	-	-	TRBJ1-2	CASSPGTGGYTF	TGTGCCAGCAGCCCTGGGACGGGTGGCTACACCTTC
TRBV28	-	few	TRBJ1-5	CASFRGGSNQPQHF	TGTGCCAGCTTCCGGGGGGGGAGCAATCAGCCCCAGCATTTT
TRBV19	TRBD2	many	TRBJ2-1	CASSGRAANEQFF	TGTGCCAGTAGCGGGAGGGCCGCTAATGAGCAGTTCTTC
TRBV7-6	-	-	TRBJ1-3	CASSLYHGSRISGNTIYF	TGTGCCAGCAGCTTATATCATGGGAGCCGGATCTCTGGAAACACCATATATTTT
TRBV5-1	-	few	TRBJ1-1	CASSWQGLNTEAFF	TGCGCCAGCAGCTGGCAGGGTTTGAACACTGAAGCTTTCTTT
TRBV28	-	few	TRBJ1-5	CASGSDQPQHF	TGTGCCAGCGGCTCGGATCAGCCCCAGCATTTT
TRBV5-4	-	many	TRBJ1-1	CASRLTSSTEAFF	TGTGCCAGCAGGTTAACAAGCAGCACTGAAGCTTTCTTT
TRBV19	-	many	TRBJ1-5	CASSSFDSQPQHF	TGTGCCAGTAGTTCCTTCGACAGCCAGCCCCAGCATTTT
TRBV7-2	TRBD1	many	TRBJ1-6	CASRKTGDHNSPLHF	TGTGCCAGCAGAAAGACAGGGGACCATAATTCACCCCTCCACTTT
TRBV28	-	-	TRBJ2-1	CASGGSVSNEQFF	TGTGCCAGCGGGGGCTCCGTTAGTAATGAGCAGTTCTTC
TRBV9	-	once	TRBJ2-2	CASSVGGRNTGELFF	TGTGCCAGCAGCGTAGGTGGTAGAAACACCGGGGAGCTGTTTTTT
TRBV19	-	many	TRBJ1-3	CASSPSSGSGNTIYF	TGTGCCAGTAGTCCTTCGTCAGGTTCGGGAAACACCATATATTTT
TRBV18	-	few	TRBJ1-1	CASSPPLNTEAFF	TGTGCCAGCTCACCACCGTTGAACACTGAAGCTTTCTTT
TRBV19	-	few	TRBJ2-5	CATRPGGEETQYF	TGTGCCACCAGGCCGGGGGGCGAAGAGACCCAGTACTTC
TRBV7-8	-	-	TRBJ1-3	CASSPRGDNGNTIYF	TGTGCCAGCAGCCCACGAGGGGACAACGGAAACACCATATATTTT
TRBV7-9	-	many	TRBJ1-6	CASSSPGGGNSPLHF	TGTGCCAGCAGCAGCCCTGGGGGGGGAAATTCACCCCTCCACTTT
TRBV30	-	few	TRBJ1-5	CAWSLPNSGLQAFSNQPQHF	TGTGCCTGGAGTCTCCCAAATTCGGGGCTACAGGCGTTTAGCAATCAGCCCCAGCATTTT
TRBV6-5	-	-	TRBJ2-1	CASSPTSYEQFF	TGTGCCAGCAGTCCAACTAGTTATGAGCAGTTCTTC
TRBV5-1	-	few	TRBJ2-7	CASSLVGNRAEQYF	TGCGCCAGCAGCCTCGTCGGGAACAGGGCCGAGCAGTACTTC
TRBV7-6	-	few	TRBJ2-7	CASSLEYSSYEQYF	TGTGCCAGCAGCTTAGAATATAGCTCCTACGAGCAGTACTTC
TRBV7-2	-	many	TRBJ1-5	CASSPDGRFEQPQHF	TGTGCCAGCAGCCCCGACGGCAGGTTTGAGCAGCCCCAGCATTTT
TRBV2	-	many	TRBJ1-1	CASQPDRLNTEAFF	TGTGCCAGTCAGCCGGACAGATTGAACACTGAAGCTTTCTTT
TRBV20-1	-	-	TRBJ1-1	CSARSSPNTEAFF	TGCAGTGCTAGAAGCAGCCCCAACACTGAAGCTTTCTTT
TRBV4-1	-	few	TRBJ2-5	CASSQVGSGRFSQETQYF	TGCGCCAGCAGCCAAGTGGGGTCGGGGAGATTTTCACAAGAGACCCAGTACTTC
TRBV5-6	-	few	TRBJ2-2	CASSLTVNTGELFF	TGTGCCAGCAGCTTGACAGTCAACACCGGGGAGCTGTTTTTT
TRBV7-9	TRBD1	-	TRBJ2-1	CASRPARDSPYNEQFF	TGTGCCAGCAGACCGGCGAGGGACAGTCCATACAATGAGCAGTTCTTC
TRBV7-8	-	many	TRBJ1-2	CASSLELRPGDYGYTF	TGTGCCAGCAGCTTAGAGCTGCGGCCAGGGGATTATGGCTACACCTTC
TRBV14	-	-	TRBJ1-5	CASSSQHF	TGTGCCAGCAGCAGCCAGCATTTT
TRBV6-5	-	-	TRBJ1-2	CASSYGRRSPPDGYTF	TGTGCCAGCAGTTACGGGAGACGGTCCCCTCCTGATGGCTACACCTTC
TRBV19	TRBD2	-	TRBJ2-1	CASSIGYGGDEQFF	TGTGCCAGTAGTATAGGGTACGGGGGGGATGAGCAGTTCTTC
TRBV9	-	-	TRBJ1-6	CASQGDLDSPLHF	TGTGCCAGCCAGGGAGACTTGGATTCACCCCTCCACTTT
TRBV4-3	-	-	TRBJ2-7	CASSQDRAPREQYF	TGCGCCAGCAGCCAAGATAGGGCCCCCCGCGAGCAGTACTTC